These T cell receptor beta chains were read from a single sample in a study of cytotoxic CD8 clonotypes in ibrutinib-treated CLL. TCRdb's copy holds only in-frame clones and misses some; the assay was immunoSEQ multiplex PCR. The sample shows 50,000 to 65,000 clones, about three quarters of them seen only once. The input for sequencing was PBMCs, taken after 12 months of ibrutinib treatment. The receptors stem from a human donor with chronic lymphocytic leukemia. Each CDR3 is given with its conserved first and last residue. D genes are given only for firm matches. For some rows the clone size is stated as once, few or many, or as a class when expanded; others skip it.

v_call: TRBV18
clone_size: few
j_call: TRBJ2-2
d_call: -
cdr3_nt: TGTGCCAGCTCACCAATGACCGGGGAGCTGTTTTTT
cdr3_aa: CASSPMTGELFF

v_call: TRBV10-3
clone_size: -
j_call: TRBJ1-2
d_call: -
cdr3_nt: TGTGCCATCAGTGATCCCGACGGATATGGCTACACCTTC
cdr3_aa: CAISDPDGYGYTF

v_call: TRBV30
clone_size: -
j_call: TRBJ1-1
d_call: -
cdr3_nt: TGTGCCTGGAGTGTAACTGAGAACACTGAAGCTTTCTTT
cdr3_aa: CAWSVTENTEAFF

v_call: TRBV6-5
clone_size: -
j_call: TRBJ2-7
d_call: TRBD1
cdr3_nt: TGTGCCAGCAGTACCGGGACAGGGGGCCACGAGCAGTACTTC
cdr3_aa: CASSTGTGGHEQYF

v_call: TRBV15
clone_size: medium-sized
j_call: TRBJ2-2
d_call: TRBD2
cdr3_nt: TGTGCCACCGCGACTAGCGGGGGATCGAACACCGGGGAGCTGTTTTTT
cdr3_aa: CATATSGGSNTGELFF

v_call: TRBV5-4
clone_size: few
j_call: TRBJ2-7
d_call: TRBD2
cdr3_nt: TGTGCCAGCAGCTGGGACCCTAGCGGCTACGAGCAGTACTTC
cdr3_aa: CASSWDPSGYEQYF

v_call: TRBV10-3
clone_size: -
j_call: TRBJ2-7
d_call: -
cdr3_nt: TGTGCCATCAGCCCGGGGGTGGCGAGCTCCTACGAGCAGTACTTC
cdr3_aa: CAISPGVASSYEQYF

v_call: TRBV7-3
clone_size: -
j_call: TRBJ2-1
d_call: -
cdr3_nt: TGTGCCAGCAGCTTTGACGCGCGGGCTTTAGTCAATGAGCAGTTCTTC
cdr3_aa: CASSFDARALVNEQFF

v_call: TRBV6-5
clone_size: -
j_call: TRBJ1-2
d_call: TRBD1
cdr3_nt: TGTGCCAGCAGGAAATGGACAGGGATAGGTGGCTACACCTTC
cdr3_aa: CASRKWTGIGGYTF

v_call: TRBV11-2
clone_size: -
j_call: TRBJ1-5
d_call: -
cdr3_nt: TGTGCCAGCAGCTTGGAGACCGACCCCAATCAGCCCCAGCATTTT
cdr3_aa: CASSLETDPNQPQHF

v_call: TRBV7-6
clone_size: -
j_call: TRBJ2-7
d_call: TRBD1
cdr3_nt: TGTGCCAGCAGCTTAGAGGGGGCAGGGGCCTACGAGCAGTACTTC
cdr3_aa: CASSLEGAGAYEQYF

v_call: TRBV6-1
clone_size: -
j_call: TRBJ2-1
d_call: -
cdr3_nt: TGTGCCAGCAGGATTCCGGGACACCCCTACAATGAGCAGTTCTTC
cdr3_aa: CASRIPGHPYNEQFF

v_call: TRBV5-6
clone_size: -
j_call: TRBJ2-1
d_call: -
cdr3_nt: TGTGCCAGCAGCTTTCCTAGCGAGTTATACAATGAGCAGTTCTTC
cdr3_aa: CASSFPSELYNEQFF

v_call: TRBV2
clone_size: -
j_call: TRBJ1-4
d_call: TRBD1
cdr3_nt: TGTGCCAGCAGGGGGACAGGGCCTAATGAAAAACTGTTTTTT
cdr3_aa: CASRGTGPNEKLFF

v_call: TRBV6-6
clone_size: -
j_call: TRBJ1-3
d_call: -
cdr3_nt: TGTGCCAGCAAACCACAGGGAGCTGGAAACACCATATATTTT
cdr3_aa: CASKPQGAGNTIYF

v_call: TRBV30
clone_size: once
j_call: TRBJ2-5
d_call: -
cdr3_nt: TGTGCCTTACGCCCGCCTGGGCCGGAGACCCAGTACTTC
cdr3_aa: CALRPPGPETQYF

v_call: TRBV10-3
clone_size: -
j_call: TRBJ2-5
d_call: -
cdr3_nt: TGTGCCATCAGTGATAGGGAGAATAAAGAGACCCAGTACTTC
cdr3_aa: CAISDRENKETQYF

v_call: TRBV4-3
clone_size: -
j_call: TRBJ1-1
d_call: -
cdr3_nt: TGCGCCAGCAGCCAAGTCTGGGGGAACACTGAAGCTTTCTTT
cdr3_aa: CASSQVWGNTEAFF

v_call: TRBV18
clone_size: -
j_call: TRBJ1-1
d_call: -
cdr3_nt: TGTGCCAGCTCACCACCGGGTCAGGGAGCTTTCTTT
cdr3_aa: CASSPPGQGAFF

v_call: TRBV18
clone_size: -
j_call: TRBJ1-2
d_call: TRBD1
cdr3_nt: TGTGCCAGCTCTCCCGGGACAGGGGGCCATGGCTACACCTTC
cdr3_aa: CASSPGTGGHGYTF

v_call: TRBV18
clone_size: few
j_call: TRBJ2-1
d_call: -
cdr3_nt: TGTGCCAGCTCACCACCTTCCGCTAGGGCGTACAATGAGCAGTTCTTC
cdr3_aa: CASSPPSARAYNEQFF

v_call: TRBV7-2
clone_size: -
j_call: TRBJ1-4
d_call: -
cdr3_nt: TGTGCCAGCAGCTTATATGGTGCAACTAATGAAAAACTGTTTTTT
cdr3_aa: CASSLYGATNEKLFF

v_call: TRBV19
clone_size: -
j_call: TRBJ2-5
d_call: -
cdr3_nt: TGTGCCAGTAGTATCATTTCGGGAGCTCCTCAAGAGACCCAGTACTTC
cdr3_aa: CASSIISGAPQETQYF

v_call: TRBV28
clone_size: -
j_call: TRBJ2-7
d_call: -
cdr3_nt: TGTGCCAGCAGCCTACTCTACGAGCAGTACTTC
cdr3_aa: CASSLLYEQYF

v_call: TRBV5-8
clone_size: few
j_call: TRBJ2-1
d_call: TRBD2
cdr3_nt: TGTGCCAGCAGCAAGGCGGGAGTCTCCTACAATGAGCAGTTCTTC
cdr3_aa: CASSKAGVSYNEQFF

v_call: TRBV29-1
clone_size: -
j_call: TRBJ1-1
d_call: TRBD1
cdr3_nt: TGCAGCGTTGACTCAGGGGGCATGGGGACTGAAGCTTTCTTT
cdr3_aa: CSVDSGGMGTEAFF

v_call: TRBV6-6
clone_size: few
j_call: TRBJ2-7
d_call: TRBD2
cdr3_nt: TGTGCCAGCAGTTACGGGACTAGCGGGAGCTACGAGCAGTACTTC
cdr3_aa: CASSYGTSGSYEQYF

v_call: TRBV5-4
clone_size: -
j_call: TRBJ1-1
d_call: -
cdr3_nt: TGTGCCAGCAGCTTGGAACTTGGTTGGACTGAAGCTTTCTTT
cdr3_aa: CASSLELGWTEAFF

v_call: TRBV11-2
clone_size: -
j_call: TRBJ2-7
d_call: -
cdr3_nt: TGTGCCAGCAGCTGGGGCTACGAGCAGTACTTC
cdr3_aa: CASSWGYEQYF

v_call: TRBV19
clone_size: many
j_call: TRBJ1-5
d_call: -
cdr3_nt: TGTGCCACCCAGGACGGTGATCAGCCCCAGCATTTT
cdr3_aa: CATQDGDQPQHF

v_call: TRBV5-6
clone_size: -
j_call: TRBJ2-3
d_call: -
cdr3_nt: TGTGCCAGCAGCTTGGGAGATACGCAGTATTTT
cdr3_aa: CASSLGDTQYF

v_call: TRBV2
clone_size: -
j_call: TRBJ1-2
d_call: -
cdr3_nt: TGTGCCAGCAGTGAAGGGGCGGGCGACTATGGCTACACCTTC
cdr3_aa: CASSEGAGDYGYTF

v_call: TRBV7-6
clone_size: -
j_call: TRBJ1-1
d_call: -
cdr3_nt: TGTGCCAGCAGCTCCCAGGGCCGTGAAGCTTTCTTT
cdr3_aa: CASSSQGREAFF

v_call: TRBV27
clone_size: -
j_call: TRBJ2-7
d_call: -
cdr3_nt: TGTGCCAGCAGTTTAAGGACGGGAGAGTCATACGAGCAGTACTTC
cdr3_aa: CASSLRTGESYEQYF

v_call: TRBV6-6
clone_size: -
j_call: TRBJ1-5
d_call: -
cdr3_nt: TGTGCCAGCAGTCTCCCCCCGGGTATCCAGCCCCAGCATTTT
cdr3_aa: CASSLPPGIQPQHF

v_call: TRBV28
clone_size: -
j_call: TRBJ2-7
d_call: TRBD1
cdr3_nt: TGTGCCAGCAGTCCCGGACAGGGGGGCGAGCAGTACTTC
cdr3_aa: CASSPGQGGEQYF

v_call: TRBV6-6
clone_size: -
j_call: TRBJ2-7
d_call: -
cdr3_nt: TGTGCCAGCAGTTACTTCGGGGAAGGTATCTACGAGCAGTACTTC
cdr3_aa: CASSYFGEGIYEQYF

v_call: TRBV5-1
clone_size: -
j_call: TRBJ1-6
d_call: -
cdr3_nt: TGCGCCAGCACTCCCGGAGGTGGCGAGTATTCACCCCTCCACTTT
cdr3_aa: CASTPGGGEYSPLHF

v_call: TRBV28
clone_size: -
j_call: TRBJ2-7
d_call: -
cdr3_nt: TGTGCCAGCATCTTGGCCGGGGCCAACTACGAGCAGTACTTC
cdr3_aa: CASILAGANYEQYF

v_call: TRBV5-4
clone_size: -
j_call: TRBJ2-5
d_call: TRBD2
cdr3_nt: TGTGCCAGCAGCTACGGGACTAGCGGATTAGAAGAGACCCAGTACTTC
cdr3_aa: CASSYGTSGLEETQYF

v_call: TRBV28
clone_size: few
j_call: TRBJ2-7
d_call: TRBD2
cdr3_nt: TGTGCCAGCAGTGAAAACAGACTAGCGGGAGCGGACGAGCAGTACTTC
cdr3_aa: CASSENRLAGADEQYF

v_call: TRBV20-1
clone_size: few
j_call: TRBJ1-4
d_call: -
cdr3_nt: TGCAGTGCTAATGAAAAACTGTTTTTT
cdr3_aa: CSANEKLFF

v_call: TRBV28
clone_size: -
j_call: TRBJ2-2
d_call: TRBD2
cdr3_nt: TGTGCCAGCAGTTCTAGCGGGAACACCGGGGAGCTGTTTTTT
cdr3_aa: CASSSSGNTGELFF

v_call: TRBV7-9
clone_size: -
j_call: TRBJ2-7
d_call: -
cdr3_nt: TGTGCCAGCAGCTTAGAGGGCAGGGGGGACGAGCAGTACTTC
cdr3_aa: CASSLEGRGDEQYF

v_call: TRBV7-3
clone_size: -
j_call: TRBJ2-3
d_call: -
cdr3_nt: TGTGCCAGCAGCTTATCCAGGGCAGATACGCAGTATTTT
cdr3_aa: CASSLSRADTQYF

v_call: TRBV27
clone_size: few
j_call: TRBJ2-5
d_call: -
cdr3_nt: TGTGCCAGCAGTCTTATGCCCCAGGAAGAGACCCAGTACTTC
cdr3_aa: CASSLMPQEETQYF

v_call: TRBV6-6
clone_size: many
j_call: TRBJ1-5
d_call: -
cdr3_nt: TGTGCCAGCAGTTTCCGGACAGCTGTTTCGGCTCCCCAGCATTTT
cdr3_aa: CASSFRTAVSAPQHF

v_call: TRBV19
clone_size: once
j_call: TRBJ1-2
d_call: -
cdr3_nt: TGTGCCAGTGAGGGGGGGCACCGAGGAAACTATGGCTACACCTTC
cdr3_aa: CASEGGHRGNYGYTF

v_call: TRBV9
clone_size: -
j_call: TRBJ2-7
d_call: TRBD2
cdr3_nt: TGTGCCAGCAGCGCGGGACTAGCGGAAACCTACGAGCAGTACTTC
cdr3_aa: CASSAGLAETYEQYF